This is a list of T cell receptor beta chains from one sample in a study of TIL therapy for anti-PD-1-resistant metastatic lung cancer. This table comes from immunoSEQ multiplex PCR, and its TCRdb copy is limited to in-frame clones, with some not included. This table holds 54,000 or so clones, less than 75% found once. The sequencing here drew on blood, taken at baseline. These receptors were taken from a person between 25 and 79 years old with non-small cell lung cancer. Each CDR3 is given with its conserved first and last residue. The D gene is left open where the match is weak. Rows may omit the clone size; those that give it use once, few, many or a size class.

v_call	j_call	d_call	clone_size	cdr3_aa	cdr3_nt
TRBV15	TRBJ2-7	-	many	CATSRVVSREQYF	TGTGCCACCAGCAGAGTCGTCAGCCGGGAGCAGTACTTC
TRBV7-2	TRBJ2-3	TRBD2	once	CASSLAGKGLAGDTQYF	TGTGCCAGCAGCTTAGCGGGGAAGGGACTAGCGGGAGATACGCAGTATTTT
TRBV28	TRBJ1-1	-	-	CASRSRDTEAFF	TGTGCCAGCAGAAGCCGGGACACTGAAGCTTTCTTT
TRBV11-3	TRBJ1-5	-	-	CASSLGGDQPQHF	TGTGCCAGCAGCTTAGGAGGGGATCAGCCCCAGCATTTT
TRBV6-5	TRBJ1-6	TRBD1	-	CASSYQGTGNSPLHF	TGTGCCAGCAGTTACCAAGGGACAGGGAATTCACCCCTCCACTTT
TRBV6-5	TRBJ2-7	-	-	CASSYTETYEQYF	TGTGCCAGCAGTTATACCGAAACCTACGAGCAGTACTTC
TRBV5-1	TRBJ2-3	TRBD1	-	CASSYQGATDTQYF	TGCGCCAGCAGCTACCAGGGGGCAACAGATACGCAGTATTTT
TRBV19	TRBJ1-3	-	once	CASSQGTTNTIYF	TGTGCCAGTAGTCAAGGGACGACAAACACCATATATTTT
TRBV9	TRBJ2-7	TRBD1	few	CASSALGQGSWEQYF	TGTGCCAGCAGCGCTCTGGGACAGGGTTCATGGGAGCAGTACTTC
TRBV1	TRBJ1-1	-	-	CTSSADYHTEAFF	TGCACCAGCTCCGCGGATTACCACACTGAAGCTTTCTTT
TRBV18	TRBJ1-1	TRBD1	-	CASSPPGQPNTEAFF	TGTGCCAGCTCACCACCGGGACAGCCGAACACTGAAGCTTTCTTT
TRBV12-5	TRBJ1-3	-	-	CASGGGGLSNTIYF	TGTGCTAGTGGGGGGGGAGGGCTGTCAAACACCATATATTTT
TRBV19	TRBJ1-5	-	-	CASKGPSNQPQHF	TGTGCCAGTAAAGGGCCAAGCAATCAGCCCCAGCATTTT
TRBV7-9	TRBJ1-1	-	once	CASSPSVDGTEAFF	TGTGCCAGCAGCCCAAGTGTGGACGGCACTGAAGCTTTCTTT
TRBV7-8	TRBJ2-2	TRBD1	-	CASSLALGQGPTNTGELFF	TGTGCCAGCAGCTTAGCGCTCGGACAGGGGCCCACGAACACCGGGGAGCTGTTTTTT
TRBV7-9	TRBJ2-1	-	few	CASSLASANNEQFF	TGTGCCAGCAGCTTAGCGTCTGCAAACAATGAGCAGTTCTTC
TRBV9	TRBJ1-4	-	-	CASSDGVANEKLFF	TGTGCCAGCAGCGATGGGGTTGCTAATGAAAAACTGTTTTTT
TRBV7-2	TRBJ2-1	-	-	CASGGGGAYNEQFF	TGTGCCAGCGGAGGGGGCGGAGCCTACAATGAGCAGTTCTTC
TRBV18	TRBJ2-5	TRBD2	-	CASSPRGGEETQYF	TGTGCCAGCTCACCACGCGGGGGAGAAGAGACCCAGTACTTC
TRBV30	TRBJ1-5	-	-	CAWSSGTGTPSNQPQHF	TGTGCCTGGAGCTCTGGGACCGGGACCCCTTCCAATCAGCCCCAGCATTTT
TRBV30	TRBJ2-1	-	-	CAWTLLVRQDNEQFF	TGTGCCTGGACTCTTTTAGTACGGCAGGACAATGAGCAGTTCTTC
TRBV7-2	TRBJ2-7	TRBD1	-	CASSRQGLGYEQYF	TGTGCCAGCAGCAGACAGGGGTTGGGCTACGAGCAGTACTTC
TRBV29-1	TRBJ2-7	-	once	CSVEVTFSYEQYF	TGCAGCGTTGAAGTAACATTCTCCTACGAGCAGTACTTC
TRBV28	TRBJ2-7	-	-	CASTLTMDEQYF	TGTGCCAGCACCCTTACAATGGACGAGCAGTACTTC
TRBV4-2	TRBJ1-1	-	-	CASSQPRAQNTEAFF	TGTGCCAGCAGCCAACCCCGGGCCCAGAACACTGAAGCTTTCTTT
TRBV27	TRBJ2-1	-	-	CASSLLRGFSSYNEQFF	TGTGCCAGCAGTCTCCTCCGGGGGTTTAGCTCCTACAATGAGCAGTTCTTC
TRBV11-2	TRBJ2-1	-	few	CASSLVGNEQFF	TGTGCCAGCAGCTTAGTGGGTAATGAGCAGTTCTTC
TRBV9	TRBJ2-1	-	-	CASSAPSRGSNEQFF	TGTGCCAGCAGCGCCCCGAGCAGGGGATCCAATGAGCAGTTCTTC
TRBV6-6	TRBJ1-1	-	-	CASSRGGDTEAFF	TGTGCCAGCAGCCGAGGCGGGGACACTGAAGCTTTCTTT
TRBV6-6	TRBJ1-4	-	-	CASSYSQARNEKLFF	TGTGCCAGCAGTTACTCCCAGGCTCGTAATGAAAAACTGTTTTTT
TRBV5-4	TRBJ2-5	-	once	CASSLGRGETQYF	TGTGCCAGCAGCTTGGGGCGGGGAGAGACCCAGTACTTC
TRBV7-2	TRBJ1-2	-	-	CASSNWVLGYGYTF	TGTGCCAGCAGCAACTGGGTTCTTGGCTATGGCTACACCTTC
TRBV6-1	TRBJ2-3	-	few	CASSRRLQDTQYF	TGTGCCAGCAGTCGGAGACTCCAAGATACGCAGTATTTT
TRBV11-2	TRBJ2-3	-	-	CASSWDGDTQYF	TGTGCCAGCAGCTGGGACGGTGATACGCAGTATTTT
TRBV5-1	TRBJ2-1	-	few	CASRSGIGIRGNEQFF	TGCGCCAGCAGATCGGGCATCGGGATAAGGGGCAATGAGCAGTTCTTC
TRBV14	TRBJ2-5	-	-	CASSQPGGYETQYF	TGTGCCAGCAGCCAACCCGGGGGTTACGAGACCCAGTACTTC
TRBV15	TRBJ2-7	-	-	CATSRGLAAEQYF	TGTGCCACCAGCAGAGGACTTGCTGCCGAGCAGTACTTC
TRBV7-9	TRBJ1-2	-	few	CASSFQDLGGYTF	TGTGCCAGCAGCTTCCAAGACCTAGGAGGCTACACCTTC
TRBV2	TRBJ2-7	-	-	CASSEASLQGEGEQYF	TGTGCCAGCAGTGAAGCCTCGCTCCAGGGCGAAGGCGAGCAGTACTTC
TRBV6-1	TRBJ1-1	-	-	CASSESLGGQRGAFF	TGTGCCAGCAGTGAATCATTGGGGGGGCAGAGAGGAGCTTTCTTT
TRBV11-2	TRBJ1-2	-	few	CASSQDKYGYTF	TGTGCCAGCAGCCAGGACAAGTATGGCTACACCTTC
TRBV29-1	TRBJ2-1	TRBD2	-	CSVSTSGYNEQFF	TGCAGCGTTTCGACTAGCGGATACAATGAGCAGTTCTTC
TRBV10-3	TRBJ1-1	-	-	CAISGSRGNTEAFF	TGTGCCATCAGTGGCTCGAGGGGGAACACTGAAGCTTTCTTT
TRBV5-4	TRBJ2-7	TRBD2	-	CASSSRLAGFVYEQYF	TGTGCCAGCAGCTCGCGACTAGCGGGGTTCGTCTACGAGCAGTACTTC
TRBV28	TRBJ1-5	-	-	CASTLGRQPQHF	TGTGCCAGCACCCTAGGCCGTCAGCCCCAGCATTTT
TRBV7-8	TRBJ2-1	TRBD2	few	CASSRWASGSGNNEQFF	TGTGCCAGCAGCAGATGGGCTAGCGGGAGTGGGAACAATGAGCAGTTCTTC
TRBV28	TRBJ2-5	TRBD1	once	CASRQTGGPETQYF	TGTGCCAGCAGACAAACAGGGGGCCCAGAGACCCAGTACTTC
TRBV27	TRBJ1-5	-	-	CASSFMMRGRGQPQHF	TGTGCCAGCAGTTTTATGATGAGGGGCCGGGGTCAGCCCCAGCATTTT